A single sample is the source of the 22 T cell receptor beta chains below, sequenced in a study of shared clonotypes between healthy human individuals. Data came from immunoSEQ multiplex PCR; TCRdb stores just in-frame clones and leaves some out. The table records about 2.1 million clones, 90% to 95% of them present only once. Naive CD8 isolation took CD45RO-negative cells positively selected for CCR7 and excluded terminally differentiated effector memory CD45RA+ cells. Specimen: naive CD8+ T cells from PBMCs. The source is a man between 18 and 35 years old in good health. Some clones in this sample may be carry-over from other donors' samples.

As to this clone: Other DNA sequences from this sample encode an identical CDR3 as well. This rearrangement joins TRBV11-2 to TRBJ2-1; 13 bases are a match to TRBD2. With 3 bases clipped from V and 2 bases from J, the junction kept 1 base outside the gene matches. The CDR3 is made up of 16 amino acids. Looked up from germline, CDR1 is SGHAT and CDR2 is FQNNGV. This CDR3 reads CASSLGLAGPYNEQFF. Here the CDR3 DNA reads TGTGCCAGCAGCTTGGGACTAGCGGGACCCTACAATGAGCAGTTCTTC.

The chain is built from TRBV18 and TRBJ2-6; possibly TRBD2 for D (5 bases). This CDR3 contains 15 residues. The germline CDR1 and CDR2 sequences are KGHSH and LQKENI. Between the trimmed V and J ends, which lost 0 bases and 2 bases, there was a span of 5 bases. As DNA, the CDR3 is TGTGCCAGCTCACCACCGGAGGCTGGGGCCAACGTCCTGACTTTC. Its protein is CASSPPEAGANVLTF.

The chain links TRBV7-2 to TRBJ1-2; D unresolved. Looked up from germline, CDR1 is SGHTA and CDR2 is FQGNSA. This CDR3 spans 13 amino acids. With 5 bases removed from V and 4 bases from J, the gap between germline ends came to 11 bases. This chain's CDR3 is CASSEARSYGYTF. The DNA for the CDR3 is TGTGCCAGCAGCGAGGCCCGGTCCTATGGCTACACCTTC.

The V gene is TRBV29-1, the J gene TRBJ2-7, with D tentatively TRBD2 (5 bases). The germline V and J ends were trimmed by 7 bases and 4 bases, with 8 bases remaining between them. The germline gives CDR1 SQVTM, CDR2 ANQGSEA. The length of the CDR3 is 10 residues. This chain's CDR3 is CSAWEYEQYF. CDR3 nucleotides: TGCAGCGCCTGGGAGTACGAGCAGTACTTC.

V gene TRBV13 combines with J gene TRBJ2-5; a possible D gene is TRBD1 (6 bases). The V gene lost 5 bases and the J gene lost 2 bases, with 12 bases spanning the gap. Looked up from germline, CDR1 is PRHDT and CDR2 is FYEKMQ (reference sequence). This CDR3 spans 14 amino acids. The CDR3 here is CASSPQDRQETQYF. CDR3 in DNA: TGTGCCAGCAGCCCTCAGGACAGACAAGAGACCCAGTACTTC. Full variable domain (outside the CDR3, taken from reference TRBV13 and TRBJ2-5): AAGVIQSPRHLIKEKRETATLKCYPIPRHDTVYWYQQGPGQDPQFLISFYEKMQSDKGSIPDRFSAQQFSDYHSELNMSSLELGDSALYFCASSPQDRQETQYFGPGTRLLVL.

The rearrangement uses TRBV7-9 and TRBJ2-7; 13 bases agree with TRBD2. Germline V gene sequence: CDR1 SEHNR, CDR2 FQNEAQ (reference sequence). J lost 4 bases, V lost 0 bases, and 12 bases had no gene match. The CDR3 is 19 residues long. The CDR3 bases are TGTGCCAGCAGCTTAGCCCTAAGCACCGGGACTAGCGGGACGTACGAGCAGTACTTC. Translated: CASSLALSTGTSGTYEQYF.

This rearrangement joins TRBV30 to TRBJ2-1, with D possibly called TRBD1 or TRBD2 (6 bases each). The CDR3 covers 13 residues. CDR1 is GTSNPN and CDR2 is SVGIG in the germline V gene (reference sequence). V lost 3 bases, J lost 3 bases, and 9 bases lay in between. The CDR3 DNA is TGTGCCTGGAGGGGGGGCGGCTACAATGAGCAGTTCTTC. Translation: CAWRGGGYNEQFF.

V and J are TRBV27 and TRBJ2-5; 8 bases fit TRBD2. Trimming took 2 bases from V and 2 from J; bases not matched to a gene: 7. The germline CDR1 and CDR2 sequences are MNHEY and SMNVEV (reference sequence). The CDR3 runs to 16 residues. CDR3 sequence: CASSLLGSGAQETQYF. The DNA for the CDR3 is TGTGCCAGCAGTTTACTCGGTAGCGGGGCACAAGAGACCCAGTACTTC.

The gene calls are TRBV6-1 and TRBJ2-7; tentative D call: TRBD1 (6 bases). Germline CDR1 is MNHNS and CDR2 is SASEGT. The CDR3 runs 15 residues. Trimming removed 4 bases at V and 3 bases at J, with 16 bases between. This chain's CDR3 is CASSATGYGNYEQYF. The CDR3 DNA sequence: TGTGCCAGCAGTGCAACAGGGTACGGGAACTACGAGCAGTACTTC.

The chain recombines TRBV15 with TRBJ2-7, with 11 bases identical to TRBD1. The CDR3 runs to 19 residues. Trimming took 3 bases from V and 0 from J; bases not matched to a gene: 13. Germline V CDR1 and CDR2: LNHNV, YYDKDF (reference sequence). This CDR3 reads CATSSPDRWDRGSSYEQYF. The CDR3 nucleotides read TGTGCCACCAGCAGCCCGGATCGATGGGACAGGGGGAGCTCCTACGAGCAGTACTTC.

The rearrangement uses TRBV11-3 and TRBJ2-1, with D tentatively TRBD2 (5 bases). V gave up 5 bases and J gave up 4 bases, with 15 bases separating them. There are 15 residues in the CDR3. Germline V gene sequence: CDR1 SGHNT, CDR2 YENEEA. The CDR3 sequence is CASSRRAVRYNEQFF. The CDR3, as DNA: TGTGCCAGCAGCAGGCGGGCAGTGCGGTACAATGAGCAGTTCTTC.

This clone was counted a single time. The chain uses TRBV11-3 and TRBJ2-1, with D unresolved. The CDR3 extends over 15 amino acids. Trimming shortened V by 1 base and J by 2 bases, and 9 bases separated the two germline ends. Germline V gives CDR1 SGHNT, CDR2 YENEEA. The CDR3 loop reads CASSLVGPPYNEQFF. The DNA for the CDR3 is TGTGCCAGCAGCTTAGTCGGCCCACCCTACAATGAGCAGTTCTTC.

The CDR3 spells CASSFWVENTGELFF. The CDR3 DNA reads as TGTGCCAGCAGCTTTTGGGTGGAGAACACCGGGGAGCTGTTTTTT. This chain links TRBV13 with TRBJ2-2, with D hard to call. Germline CDR1 PRHDT, CDR2 FYEKMQ (reference sequence). The CDR3 consists of 15 residues. V dropped 3 bases and J dropped 1 base, with 9 bases sitting between them.

This rearrangement joins TRBV28 to TRBJ1-1; 7 nucleotides line up with TRBD1. V was clipped by 2 bases and J by 0 bases; unmatched bases: 9. CDR1 is MDHEN, CDR2 SYDVKM, per germline. This CDR3 has 17 amino acids. This chain's CDR3 is CASSLPTGTSMNTEAFF. The CDR3 coding sequence is TGTGCCAGCAGTTTACCGACAGGGACTAGCATGAACACTGAAGCTTTCTTT.

V usage is TRBV28 and J usage is TRBJ1-5, with 9 bases identical to TRBD1. The length of the CDR3 is 15 residues. Germline V gene sequence: CDR1 MDHEN, CDR2 SYDVKM. V lost 2 bases, J lost 4 bases, and 3 bases stayed unmatched. The CDR3 is CASSLRGQGNQPQHF. The DNA for the CDR3 is TGTGCCAGCAGTTTACGGGGACAGGGAAATCAGCCCCAGCATTTT.

Note on this clone: Other DNA sequences in the sample encode the same CDR3. The J gene is TRBJ2-7, the V gene TRBV4-2; 8 nucleotides agree with TRBD2. The junction had 4 bases not matched to a gene; V was cut back by 1 base and J by 2 bases. Germline V gives CDR1 LGHNA, CDR2 YNFKEQ. CDR3 length: 15 amino acids. The CDR3, as DNA: TGTGCCAGCAGCCAAGGGACTAGCTTGACCTACGAGCAGTACTTC. As protein: CASSQGTSLTYEQYF.

The genes are TRBV13 and TRBJ1-2; D perhaps matches TRBD1 (6 bases). The CDR3 has 14 residues. Per the germline V gene, CDR1 is PRHDT and CDR2 is FYEKMQ (reference sequence). V was shortened by 3 bases and J by 6 bases, with 14 bases between the two germline ends. CDR3 sequence reads: CASSLAGTGNGYTF. The CDR3 DNA is TGTGCCAGCAGCTTGGCCGGCACAGGGAATGGCTACACCTTC.

The chain uses TRBV19 and TRBJ1-5; no clear D gene. Trimming pared 8 bases from V and 4 bases from J, leaving 15 bases between. This CDR3 has 14 amino acids. Germline lookup yields CDR1 LNHDA and CDR2 SQIVND (reference sequence). CDR3 loop: CASCPFGLNQPQHF. The CDR3 nucleotides read TGTGCCAGTTGCCCCTTCGGGTTGAATCAGCCCCAGCATTTT. Variable domain in full (rest from reference TRBV19 and TRBJ1-5): DGGITQSPKYLFRKEGQNVTLSCEQNLNHDAMYWYRQDPGQGLRLIYYSQIVNDFQKGDIAEGYSVSREKKESFPLTVTSAQKNPTAFYLCASCPFGLNQPQHFGDGTRLSIL.

The chain recombines TRBV5-6 with TRBJ1-1, with D perhaps TRBD1 (5 bases). Germline CDR1 SGHDT, CDR2 YYEEEE. V lost 0 bases to trimming and J lost 4 bases, with 16 bases between them. This CDR3 contains 16 residues. The CDR3 DNA sequence: TGTGCCAGCAGCTTGGAGGAGCGGGGGTACATCACTGAAGCTTTCTTT. It yields the protein CASSLEERGYITEAFF. Complete variable domain (other parts from reference TRBV5-6 and TRBJ1-1): DAGVTQSPTHLIKTRGQQVTLRCSPKSGHDTVSWYQQALGQGPQFIFQYYEEEERQRGNFPDRFSGHQFPNYSSELNVNALLLGDSALYLCASSLEERGYITEAFFGQGTRLTVV.

The chain recombines TRBV9 with TRBJ2-1; 9 nucleotides line up with TRBD1. The CDR3 is 15 residues long. Germline CDR1 is SGDLS and CDR2 is YYNGEE. V dropped 7 bases and J dropped 5; count of bases not matched to a gene: 10. CDR3 sequence reads: CASQRAGQGHNEQFF. Written as DNA, the CDR3 is TGTGCCAGCCAAAGGGCGGGACAGGGCCACAATGAGCAGTTCTTC.

This rearrangement joins TRBV11-1 to TRBJ2-7; unclear D gene. V was pared by 0 bases and J by 5 bases, with 8 bases between. CDR1 is SGHAT and CDR2 is FQDESV in the germline V gene (reference sequence). The CDR3 runs to 13 residues. The CDR3 DNA follows: TGTGCCAGCAGCTTAGCGACGCAACACGAGCAGTACTTC. It yields the protein CASSLATQHEQYF.

The V and J genes are TRBV7-9 and TRBJ1-3, with a possible D match to TRBD1 (6 bases). CDR3 length: 16 residues. V was clipped by 2 bases and J by 1 base, with 12 bases between them. Germline assignment: CDR1 SEHNR and CDR2 FQNEAQ (reference sequence). CDR3 residues: CASSLTGLGSGNTIYF. CDR3 sequence (DNA): TGTGCCAGCAGCTTAACAGGGCTTGGGTCTGGAAACACCATATATTTT.